This T cell receptor beta chain was recorded in a study of monozygotic twins with inflammatory bowel disease. Findings of the study overall: The study supported no single strong signal or clonotype linked to IBD. With inverse Simpson as the measure, TCRbeta diversity was lower in IBD patients than in healthy co-twins.

The CDR3 runs to 18 residues. The germline CDR1 and CDR2 sequences are SGDLS and YYNGEE. Details on this clonotype: Its antigen remains unknown.

TCRdb reworked the 5' RACE reads into one entry per CDR3 protein, no DNA. Its table records hundreds of thousands of distinct CDR3 sequences. This clonotype originated in a human donor with ulcerative colitis or Crohn's disease, or a healthy co-twin of an affected twin (not recorded which). This chain connects TRBV9 to TRBJ1-2; the TCRdb call, TRBD1, lacks DNA for checking. Material for sequencing was blood. This chain's CDR3 is CASSVVDVGLRPPSGYTF.